These 14 T cell receptor beta chains were all obtained from the same sample, sequenced in a study of OX40 agonist ivuxolimab in advanced cancers. Measured with immunoSEQ multiplex PCR; TCRdb has only the in-frame clones, and not every one. The sample lists about 72,000 clones, 80% to 90% seen once, with around 1% in the top ten. The source material was CD4+ or CD8+ T cells sorted from blood, sampled in a trial of the OX40 agonist ivuxolimab. Receptor source: an adult with an advanced solid tumor such as melanoma, head and neck, liver or kidney cancer.

The J gene is TRBJ2-1, the V gene TRBV11-2; possibly TRBD1 for D (6 bases). The CDR3 runs to 16 residues. Trimming pared 5 bases from V and 4 bases from J, leaving 18 bases between. Looked up from germline, CDR1 is SGHAT and CDR2 is FQNNGV. CDR3 region: CASSATGTLPYNEQFF. In DNA form, the CDR3 reads TGTGCCAGCAGCGCGACCGGGACACTTCCTTACAATGAGCAGTTCTTC.

The chain's CDR3 is CASSPPPGLGETQYF. The CDR3 DNA follows: TGTGCCAGCTCACCACCCCCGGGTCTTGGGGAGACCCAGTACTTC. This chain uses TRBV18 with TRBJ2-5, with D unclear. The CDR3 totals 15 residues. CDR1 is KGHSH, CDR2 LQKENI, per germline. V lost 0 bases to trimming and J lost 5 bases, with 13 bases between them. The full variable domain, with the rest looked up from reference TRBV18 and TRBJ2-5, is NAGVMQNPRHLVRRRGQEARLRCSPMKGHSHVYWYRQLPEEGLKFMVYLQKENIIDESGMPKERFSAEFPKEGPSILRIQQVVRGDSAAYFCASSPPPGLGETQYFGPGTRLLVL.

The rearrangement uses TRBV5-1 and TRBJ2-3; 15 bases fit TRBD2. This CDR3 has 16 residues. Unmatched junction bases numbered 3, after V lost 1 base and J lost 6 bases. Per the germline V gene, CDR1 is SGHRS and CDR2 is YFSETQ. DNA for the CDR3: TGCGCCAGCAGCTTGTGGACTAGCGGGGGGGCGGATACGCAGTATTTT. Encoded protein: CASSLWTSGGADTQYF.

This chain joins TRBV9 and TRBJ2-1, with D tentatively TRBD1 (6 bases). V dropped 0 bases and J dropped 8 bases, with 39 bases sitting between them. CDR3 size: 23 residues. The germline CDR1 and CDR2 sequences are SGDLS and YYNGEE. This CDR3 reads CASSVGRGRGWPFTGRVIDEQFF. The CDR3 DNA sequence: TGTGCCAGCAGCGTAGGAAGGGGAAGGGGCTGGCCCTTCACAGGGCGCGTTATCGATGAGCAGTTCTTC.

The rearrangement links TRBV25-1 to TRBJ1-5; D may be TRBD1 (6 bases). Germline V CDR1 and CDR2: MGHDK, SYGVNS. V was pared by 2 bases and J by 3 bases, with 11 bases between. The CDR3 loop spans 15 amino acids. This chain's CDR3 is CASSEGRDTNQPQHF. For the CDR3, the DNA is TGTGCCAGCAGTGAAGGAAGGGACACCAATCAGCCCCAGCATTTT.

This clone was counted a few times. The chain is built from TRBV11-2 and TRBJ2-1; no definite D call. This CDR3 is built from 14 residues. The germline gives CDR1 SGHAT, CDR2 FQNNGV. V dropped 5 bases and J dropped 4 bases, with 12 bases sitting between them. The CDR3 here is CASSPLTGYNEQFF. Here the CDR3 DNA reads TGTGCCAGCAGCCCCCTTACGGGTTACAATGAGCAGTTCTTC.

This chain connects TRBV5-1 to TRBJ1-1; D call uncertain. The CDR3 covers 14 residues. Looked up from germline, CDR1 is SGHRS and CDR2 is YFSETQ. Trimming shortened V by 3 bases and J by 1 base, and 10 bases separated the two germline ends. The CDR3 sequence: CASSSTKGNTEAFF. In DNA, the CDR3 is TGCGCCAGCAGCTCAACCAAAGGGAACACTGAAGCTTTCTTT.

The sample holds one count of this clone. The V and J genes are TRBV2 and TRBJ1-1, with TRBD1 as a possible D gene (5 bases). The CDR3 runs 13 residues. Per the germline V gene, CDR1 is SNHLY and CDR2 is FYNNEI. V lost 2 bases to trimming and J lost 4 bases, with 8 bases between them. The CDR3 region has the DNA TGTGCCAGCAGTGAATGGGGGGGCACTGAAGCTTTCTTT. This gives the protein CASSEWGGTEAFF.

This chain links TRBV6-4 with TRBJ1-6, with unresolved D. V was clipped by 3 bases and J by 5 bases, with 11 bases between them. The V gene's germline CDR1 is MRHNA and CDR2 SNTAGT. This CDR3 contains 15 residues. This CDR3 reads CASSERLEDNSPLHF. In nucleotides, the CDR3 is TGTGCCAGCAGTGAGAGGTTGGAGGATAATTCACCCCTCCACTTT.

The rearrangement uses TRBV7-3 and TRBJ2-5; D may be TRBD1 (5 bases). Germline V lookup: CDR1 SGHTA, CDR2 FQGTGA. The CDR3 extends over 13 amino acids. Trimming removed 5 bases from V and 3 bases from J, with 10 bases in between. The CDR3, as DNA: TGTGCCAGCAGCCAAGGACACAAAGAGACCCAGTACTTC. It is translated as CASSQGHKETQYF.

The V and J genes are TRBV7-9 and TRBJ2-5; the match to TRBD1 covers 7 bases. The germline V gene encodes CDR1 SEHNR and CDR2 FQNEAQ (reference sequence). V shed 5 bases and J 12 bases; nucleotides not matched to a gene: 9. CDR3 length: 12 amino acids. CDR3 nucleotide sequence: TGTGCCAGCAGCAACTTGGGACAGCGCGAGTACTTC. As protein: CASSNLGQREYF.

The V gene is TRBV15, the J gene TRBJ1-5, with TRBD1 matching over 8 bases. V trimming: 7 bases; J trimming: 3 bases; junction bases outside the gene matches: 5. The CDR3 totals 14 residues. Germline CDR1 LNHNV, CDR2 YYDKDF (reference sequence). The CDR3 DNA reads TGTGCCACCACGGGGACAGGCCTCAATCAGCCCCAGCATTTT. This translates into CATTGTGLNQPQHF.

This rearrangement joins TRBV4-1 to TRBJ1-3; 11 nucleotides agree with TRBD1. CDR3 length: 18 amino acids. V lost 4 bases, J lost 1 base, and 9 bases stayed unmatched. The germline CDR1 and CDR2 sequences are MGHRA and YSYEKL. The CDR3 DNA reads as TGCGCCAGCAGCCGCTCTCGCGGACAGGGGGCTTCTGGAAACACCATATATTTT. As protein: CASSRSRGQGASGNTIYF.

The chain couples TRBV11-2 to TRBJ2-5; D gene unclear. Germline V lookup: CDR1 SGHAT, CDR2 FQNNGV. The CDR3 spans 14 residues. V was pared by 1 base and J by 1 base, with 7 bases between. CDR3 sequence (DNA): TGTGCCAGCAGCTTAGGATCACGCCAAGAGACCCAGTACTTC. It specifies CASSLGSRQETQYF. Full variable domain (outside the CDR3, taken from reference TRBV11-2 and TRBJ2-5): EAGVAQSPRYKIIEKRQSVAFWCNPISGHATLYWYQQILGQGPKLLIQFQNNGVVDDSQLPKDRFSAERLKGVDSTLKIQPAKLEDSAVYLCASSLGSRQETQYFGPGTRLLVL.